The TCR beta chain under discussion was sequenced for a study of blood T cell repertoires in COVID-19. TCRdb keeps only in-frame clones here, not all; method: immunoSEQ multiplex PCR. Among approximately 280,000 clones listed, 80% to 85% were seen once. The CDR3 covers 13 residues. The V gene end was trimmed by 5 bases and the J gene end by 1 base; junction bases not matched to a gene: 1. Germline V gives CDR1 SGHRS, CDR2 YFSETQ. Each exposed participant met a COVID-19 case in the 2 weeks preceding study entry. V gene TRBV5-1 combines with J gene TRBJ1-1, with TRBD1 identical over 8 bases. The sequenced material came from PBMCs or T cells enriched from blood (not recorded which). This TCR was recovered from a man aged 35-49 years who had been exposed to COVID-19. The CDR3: CASRQGGNTEAFF. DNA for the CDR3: TGCGCCAGCAGACAGGGGGGGAACACTGAAGCTTTCTTT.